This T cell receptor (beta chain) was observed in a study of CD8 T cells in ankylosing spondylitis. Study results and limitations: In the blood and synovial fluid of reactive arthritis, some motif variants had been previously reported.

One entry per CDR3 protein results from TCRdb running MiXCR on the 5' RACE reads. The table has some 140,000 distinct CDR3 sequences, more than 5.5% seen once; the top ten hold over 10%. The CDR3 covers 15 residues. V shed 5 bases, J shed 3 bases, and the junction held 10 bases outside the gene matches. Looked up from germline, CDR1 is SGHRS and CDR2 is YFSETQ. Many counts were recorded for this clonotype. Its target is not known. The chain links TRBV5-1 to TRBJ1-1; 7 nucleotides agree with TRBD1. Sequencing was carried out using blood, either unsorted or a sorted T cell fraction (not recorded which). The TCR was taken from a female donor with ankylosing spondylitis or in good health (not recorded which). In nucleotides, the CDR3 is TGCGCCAGCAGTAACCTTGGACAGGCTTACACTGAAGCTTTCTTT. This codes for CASSNLGQAYTEAFF.